This TCR beta chain was identified in a study of T cells after yellow fever vaccination. 5'RACE template switching added a universal primer site and UMIs to TCR cDNA. TCRdb re-analysed the 5' RACE reads in MiXCR, keeping a single row per CDR3 protein. The sample has hundreds of thousands of distinct CDR3 sequences, roughly a fifth seen once. The germline V gene has CDR1 ENHRY and CDR2 SYGVKD. The CDR3 is 15 amino acids. The V gene end was trimmed by 6 bases and the J gene end by 7 bases; junction bases not matched to a gene: 10. This clonotype was found a few times. The chain is built from TRBV10-3 and TRBJ2-1; 9 bases match TRBD2. The sequence derives from a young man who received the YFV17D yellow fever vaccine. This specimen was PBMCs, taken 15 days after the yellow fever booster vaccination. The CDR3, as DNA: TGTGCCATCAGCCCGACTAGCGGATTTTTTAATGAGCAGTTCTTC. As protein: CAISPTSGFFNEQFF.